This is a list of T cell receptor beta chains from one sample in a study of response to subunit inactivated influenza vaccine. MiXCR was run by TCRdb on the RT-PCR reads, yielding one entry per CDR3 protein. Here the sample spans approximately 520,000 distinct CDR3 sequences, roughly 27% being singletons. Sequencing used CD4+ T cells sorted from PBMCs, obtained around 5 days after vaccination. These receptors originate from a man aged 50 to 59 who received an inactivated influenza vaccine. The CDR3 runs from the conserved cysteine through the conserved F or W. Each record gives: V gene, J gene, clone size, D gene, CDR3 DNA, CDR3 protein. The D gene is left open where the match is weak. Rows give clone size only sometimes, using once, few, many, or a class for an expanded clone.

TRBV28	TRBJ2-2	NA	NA	TGTGCCAGCACGACGGGTTCCAACACCGGGGAGCTGTTTTTT	CASTTGSNTGELFF
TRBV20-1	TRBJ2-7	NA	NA	TGCAGTGCTAGTTCGTCAGACCGTTCCTACGAGCAGTACTTC	CSASSSDRSYEQYF
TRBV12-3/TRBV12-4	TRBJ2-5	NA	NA	TGTGCCAGCAGTCCGAGGAATGGGCAGGGGACCCAGTACTTC	CASSPRNGQGTQYF
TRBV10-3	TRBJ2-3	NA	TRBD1	TGTGCCATCAGTGAGAGTACAGGGGTAAACCCCACAGATACGCAGTATTTT	CAISESTGVNPTDTQYF
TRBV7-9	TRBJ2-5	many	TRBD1	TGTGCCAGCAGCGAGACCGGGACAGGTCAAGAGACCCAGTACTTC	CASSETGTGQETQYF
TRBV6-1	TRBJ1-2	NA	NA	TGTGCCAGCAGTGAGGCAGGGGCAAGGGATGGCTACACCTTC	CASSEAGARDGYTF
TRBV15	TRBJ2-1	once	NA	TGTGCCACCAGCAGAGGGACAGCCAATTACGAGCAGTTCTTC	CATSRGTANYEQFF
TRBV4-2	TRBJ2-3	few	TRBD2	TGTGCCAGCAGCCAAGAACTAGCGGGAGGGCCGGTTGGAGATACGCAGTATTTT	CASSQELAGGPVGDTQYF
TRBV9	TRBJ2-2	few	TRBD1	TGTGCCAGCAGCGGCGGACAGGCGAACACCGGGGAGCTGTTTTTT	CASSGGQANTGELFF
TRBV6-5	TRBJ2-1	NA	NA	TGTGCCAGCAGTTACTCATTTGGGAGGAGCTCCTACAATGAGCAGTTCTTC	CASSYSFGRSSYNEQFF
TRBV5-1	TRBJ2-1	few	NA	TGCGCCAGCAGCTACGGGGACACTGACAATGAGCAGTTCTTC	CASSYGDTDNEQFF
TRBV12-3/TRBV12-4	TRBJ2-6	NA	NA	TGTGCCAGCAGGCCCGGGACACCTGAATCTGGGGCCAACGTCCTGACTTTC	CASRPGTPESGANVLTF
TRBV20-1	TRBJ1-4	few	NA	TGCAGTGCTAGACAGGGAAGATACGAAAAACTGTTTTTT	CSARQGRYEKLFF
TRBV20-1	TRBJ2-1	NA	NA	TGCAGTGCTAAACCCCCTCACACGGGCAATGAGCAGTTCTTC	CSAKPPHTGNEQFF
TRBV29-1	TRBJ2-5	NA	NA	TGCAGCGTCGATGGGGCAGGGTCCCTCCAAGAGACCCAGTACTTC	CSVDGAGSLQETQYF
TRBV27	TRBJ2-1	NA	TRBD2	TGTGCCAGCAGTATCTTAGGGGAGGGTGAGCAGTTCTTC	CASSILGEGEQFF
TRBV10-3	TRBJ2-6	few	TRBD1	TGTGCCATCTCCCCAGGGGGCCCCTCTGGGGCCAACGTCCTGACTTTC	CAISPGGPSGANVLTF
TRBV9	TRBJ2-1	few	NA	TGTGCCAGCAGCGTAGCGGGGGTCTCCTACAATGAGCAGTTCTTC	CASSVAGVSYNEQFF
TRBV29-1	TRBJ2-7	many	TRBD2	TGCAGCGTTCGTACGGGGGGATCCTACGAGCAGTACTTC	CSVRTGGSYEQYF
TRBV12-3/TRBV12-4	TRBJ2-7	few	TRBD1	TGTGCCAGCAGTTCCGGGACAGATTCCTACGAGCAGTACTTC	CASSSGTDSYEQYF
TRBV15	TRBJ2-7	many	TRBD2	TGTGCCACCAGCAGAGGCGCGGGAGGGCCATTCGAGCAGTACTTC	CATSRGAGGPFEQYF
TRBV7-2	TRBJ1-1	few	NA	TGTGCCAGTAGACCAACCAGGGAGACTGAAGCTTTCTTT	CASRPTRETEAFF
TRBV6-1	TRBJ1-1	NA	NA	TGTGCCAGCAGTGAAATCGTAGACACTGAAGCTTTCTTT	CASSEIVDTEAFF
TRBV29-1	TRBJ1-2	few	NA	TGCAGCGTTGCCGGTCGGCCCGGGGGCTACACCTTC	CSVAGRPGGYTF
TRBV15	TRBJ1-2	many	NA	TGTGCCACCAGCAGAGCCTCTACACTCTATGGCTACACCTTC	CATSRASTLYGYTF
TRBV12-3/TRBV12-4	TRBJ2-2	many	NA	TGTGCCAGCAGGACCACAGTCACCGGGGAGCTGTTTTTT	CASRTTVTGELFF
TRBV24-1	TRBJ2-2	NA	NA	TGTGCCACCAGTGGTACACAGGGGAACACCGGGGAGCTGTTTTTT	CATSGTQGNTGELFF